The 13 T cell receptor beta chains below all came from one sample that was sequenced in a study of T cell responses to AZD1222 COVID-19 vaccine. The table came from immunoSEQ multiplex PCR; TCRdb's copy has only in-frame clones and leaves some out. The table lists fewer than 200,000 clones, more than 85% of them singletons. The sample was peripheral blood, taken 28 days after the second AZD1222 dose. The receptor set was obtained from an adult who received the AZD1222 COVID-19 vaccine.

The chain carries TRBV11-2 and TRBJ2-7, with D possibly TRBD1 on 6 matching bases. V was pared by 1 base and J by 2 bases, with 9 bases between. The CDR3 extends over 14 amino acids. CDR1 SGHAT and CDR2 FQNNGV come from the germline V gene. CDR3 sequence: CASSLGGGTYEQYF. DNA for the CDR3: TGTGCCAGCAGCTTAGGTGGGGGCACCTACGAGCAGTACTTC.

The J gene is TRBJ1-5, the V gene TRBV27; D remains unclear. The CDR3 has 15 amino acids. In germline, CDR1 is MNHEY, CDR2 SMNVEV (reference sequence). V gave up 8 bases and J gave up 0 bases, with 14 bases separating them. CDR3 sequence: CASARLGGSNQPQHF. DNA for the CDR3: TGTGCCAGCGCTCGACTAGGAGGTAGCAATCAGCCCCAGCATTTT.

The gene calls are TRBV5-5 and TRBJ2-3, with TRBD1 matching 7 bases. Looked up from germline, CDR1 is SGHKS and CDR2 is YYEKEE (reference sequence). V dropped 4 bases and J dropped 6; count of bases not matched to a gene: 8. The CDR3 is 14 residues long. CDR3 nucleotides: TGTGCCAGCAGCAGACAGGGACGGGACGATACGCAGTATTTT. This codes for CASSRQGRDDTQYF.

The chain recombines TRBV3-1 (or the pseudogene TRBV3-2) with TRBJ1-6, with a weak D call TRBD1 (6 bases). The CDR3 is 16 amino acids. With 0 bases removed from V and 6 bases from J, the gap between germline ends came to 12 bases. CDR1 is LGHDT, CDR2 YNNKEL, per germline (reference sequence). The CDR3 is CASSQEPGVRNSPLHF. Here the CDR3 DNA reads TGTGCCAGCAGCCAAGAACCAGGGGTTCGTAATTCACCCCTCCACTTT.

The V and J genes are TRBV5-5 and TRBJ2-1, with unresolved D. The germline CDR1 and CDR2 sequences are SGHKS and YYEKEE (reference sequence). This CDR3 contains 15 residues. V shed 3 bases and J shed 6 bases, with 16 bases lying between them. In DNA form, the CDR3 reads TGTGCCAGCAGCTCAACTCCCGCGGCTACCAATGAGCAGTTCTTC. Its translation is CASSSTPAATNEQFF.

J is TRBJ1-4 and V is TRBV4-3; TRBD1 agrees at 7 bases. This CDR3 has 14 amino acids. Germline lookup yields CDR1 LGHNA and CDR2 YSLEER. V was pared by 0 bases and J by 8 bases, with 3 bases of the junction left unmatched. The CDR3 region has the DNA TGCGCCAGCAGCCAAGATATGACAGGGGAAAAACTGTTTTTT. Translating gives CASSQDMTGEKLFF.

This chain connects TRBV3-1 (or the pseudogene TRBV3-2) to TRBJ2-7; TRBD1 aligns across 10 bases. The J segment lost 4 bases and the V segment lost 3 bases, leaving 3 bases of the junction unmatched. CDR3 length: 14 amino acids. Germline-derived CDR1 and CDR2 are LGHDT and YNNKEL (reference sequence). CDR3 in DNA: TGTGCCAGCAGCCACCGGGACAGGGGATACGAGCAGTACTTC. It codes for CASSHRDRGYEQYF.

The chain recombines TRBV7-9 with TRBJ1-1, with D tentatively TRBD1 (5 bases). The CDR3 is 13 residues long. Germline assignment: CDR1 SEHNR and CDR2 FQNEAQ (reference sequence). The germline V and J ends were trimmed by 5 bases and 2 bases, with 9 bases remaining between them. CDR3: CASSHDSNTEAFF. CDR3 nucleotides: TGTGCCAGCAGCCACGACAGTAACACTGAAGCTTTCTTT.

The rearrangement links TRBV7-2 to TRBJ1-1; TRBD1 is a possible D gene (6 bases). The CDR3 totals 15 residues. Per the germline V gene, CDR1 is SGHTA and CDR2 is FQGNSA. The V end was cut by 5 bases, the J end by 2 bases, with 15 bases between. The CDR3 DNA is TGTGCCAGCAGCCTAGACGACAGGAGAAACACTGAAGCTTTCTTT. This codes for CASSLDDRRNTEAFF.

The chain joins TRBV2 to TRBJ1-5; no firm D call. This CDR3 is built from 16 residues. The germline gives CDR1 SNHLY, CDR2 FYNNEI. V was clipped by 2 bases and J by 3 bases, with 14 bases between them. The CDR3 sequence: CASSEIPGVHNQPQHF. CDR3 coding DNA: TGTGCCAGCAGTGAAATTCCTGGGGTGCACAATCAGCCCCAGCATTTT.

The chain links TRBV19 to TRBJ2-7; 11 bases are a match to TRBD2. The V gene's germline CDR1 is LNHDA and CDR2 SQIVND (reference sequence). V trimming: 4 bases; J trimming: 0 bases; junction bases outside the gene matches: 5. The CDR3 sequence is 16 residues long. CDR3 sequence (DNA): TGTGCCAGTAGTACCCGACTAGCGGGGAGCTCCTACGAGCAGTACTTC. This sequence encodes CASSTRLAGSSYEQYF.

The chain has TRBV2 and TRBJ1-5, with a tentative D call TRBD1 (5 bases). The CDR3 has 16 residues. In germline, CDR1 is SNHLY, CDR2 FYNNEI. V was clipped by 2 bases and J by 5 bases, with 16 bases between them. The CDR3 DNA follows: TGTGCCAGCAGTGAACGGAGGGCTGAGGGGTATCAGCCCCAGCATTTT. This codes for CASSERRAEGYQPQHF.

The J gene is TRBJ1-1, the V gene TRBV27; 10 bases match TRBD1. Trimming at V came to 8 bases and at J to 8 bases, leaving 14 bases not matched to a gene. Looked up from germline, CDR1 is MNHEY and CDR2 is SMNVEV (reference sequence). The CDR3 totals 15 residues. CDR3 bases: TGTGCCAGCCTCAAGACAGGGGGCCTAAACTGGGAAGCTTTCTTT. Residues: CASLKTGGLNWEAFF.